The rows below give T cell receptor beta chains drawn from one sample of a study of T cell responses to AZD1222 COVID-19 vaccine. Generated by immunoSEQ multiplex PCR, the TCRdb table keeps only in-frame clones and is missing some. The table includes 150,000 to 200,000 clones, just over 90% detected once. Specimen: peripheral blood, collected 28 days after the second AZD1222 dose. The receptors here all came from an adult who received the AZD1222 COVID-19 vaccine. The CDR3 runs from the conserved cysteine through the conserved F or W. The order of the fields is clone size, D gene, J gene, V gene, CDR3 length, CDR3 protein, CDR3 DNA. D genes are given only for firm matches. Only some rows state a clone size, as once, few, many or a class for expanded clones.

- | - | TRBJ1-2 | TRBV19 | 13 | CASKAGGNYGYTF | TGTGCCAGTAAGGCGGGCGGGAACTATGGCTACACCTTC
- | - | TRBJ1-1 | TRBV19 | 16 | CASSVGLGGWNTEAFF | TGTGCCAGTAGTGTAGGGTTGGGGGGTTGGAACACTGAAGCTTTCTTT
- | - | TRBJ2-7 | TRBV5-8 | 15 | CASSPWGTHPYEQYF | TGTGCCAGCAGCCCTTGGGGGACGCACCCCTACGAGCAGTACTTC
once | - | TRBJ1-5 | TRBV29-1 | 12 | CSVGGESQPQHF | TGCAGCGTTGGTGGTGAATCGCAGCCCCAGCATTTT
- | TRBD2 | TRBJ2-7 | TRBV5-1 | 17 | CASSPTWEGKGSYEQYF | TGCGCCAGCAGCCCCACGTGGGAGGGAAAGGGCTCCTACGAGCAGTACTTC
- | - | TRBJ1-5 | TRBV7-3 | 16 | CASSPGGPLSNGPQHF | TGTGCCAGCAGCCCCGGGGGACCCCTCAGTAATGGCCCCCAGCATTTT
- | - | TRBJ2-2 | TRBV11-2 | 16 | CASSFLRGRSTGELFF | TGTGCCAGCAGCTTTCTCCGGGGAAGGAGTACCGGGGAGCTGTTTTTT
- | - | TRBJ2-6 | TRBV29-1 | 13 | CSARATGANVLTF | TGCAGCGCTCGCGCCACTGGGGCCAACGTCCTGACTTTC
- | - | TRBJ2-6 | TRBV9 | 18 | CASSRGGGTPSGANVLTF | TGTGCCAGCAGCCGGGGTGGAGGGACCCCCTCTGGGGCCAACGTCCTGACTTTC
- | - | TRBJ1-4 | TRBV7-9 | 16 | CASSPQFRGFNEKLFF | TGTGCCAGCAGCCCCCAGTTTCGAGGATTTAATGAAAAACTGTTTTTT
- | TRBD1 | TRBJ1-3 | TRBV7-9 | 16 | CASSRRDRISGNTIYF | TGTGCCAGCAGCCGTCGGGACAGAATCTCTGGAAACACCATATATTTT
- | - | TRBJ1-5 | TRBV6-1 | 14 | CASSERSSQQPQHF | TGTGCCAGCAGTGAGAGGTCCTCACAACAGCCCCAGCATTTT
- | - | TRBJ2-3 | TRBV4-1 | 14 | CASSQDPGRDTQYF | TGCGCCAGCAGCCAAGACCCGGGGCGAGATACGCAGTATTTT
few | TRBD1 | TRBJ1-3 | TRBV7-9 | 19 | CASSLGIRDREREGNTIYF | TGTGCCAGCAGCTTAGGGATCCGGGACAGGGAAAGGGAAGGAAACACCATATATTTT
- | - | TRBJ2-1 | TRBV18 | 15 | CASSPNLGDYNEQFF | TGTGCCAGCTCACCAAACTTAGGGGATTACAATGAGCAGTTCTTC
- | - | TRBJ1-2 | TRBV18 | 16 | CASSPPRTEYNYGYTF | TGTGCCAGCTCACCCCCCAGGACGGAATATAACTATGGCTACACCTTC
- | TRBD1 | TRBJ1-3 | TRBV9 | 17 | CASSVAPGTDSGNTIYF | TGTGCCAGCAGCGTTGCCCCCGGGACAGACTCTGGAAACACCATATATTTT
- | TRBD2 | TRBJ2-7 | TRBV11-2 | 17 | CASRDIRGLAGSYEQYF | TGTGCCAGCAGAGATATAAGGGGACTAGCCGGCTCCTACGAGCAGTACTTC
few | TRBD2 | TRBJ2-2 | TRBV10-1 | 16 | CASSESPLASTGELFF | TGCGCCAGCAGTGAGTCCCCACTAGCGTCCACCGGGGAGCTGTTTTTT
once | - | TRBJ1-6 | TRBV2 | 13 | CASRQGAGSPLHF | TGTGCCAGCAGGCAGGGCGCTGGTTCACCCCTCCACTTT
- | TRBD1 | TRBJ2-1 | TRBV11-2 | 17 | CASSSPSGTGGRNEQFF | TGTGCCAGCAGCTCCCCCTCCGGGACAGGGGGGCGCAATGAGCAGTTCTTC
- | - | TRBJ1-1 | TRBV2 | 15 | CASTEEWAGNTEAFF | TGTGCCAGCACCGAAGAATGGGCAGGGAACACTGAAGCTTTCTTT
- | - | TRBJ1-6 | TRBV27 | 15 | CASSLITRTGSPLHF | TGTGCCAGCAGTTTAATTACTAGGACGGGGTCACCCCTCCACTTT
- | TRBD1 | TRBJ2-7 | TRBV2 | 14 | CASRPDRGLYEQYF | TGTGCCAGCAGACCCGACAGGGGTCTATACGAGCAGTACTTC
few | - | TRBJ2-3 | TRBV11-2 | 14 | CASSKDGSTDTQYF | TGTGCCAGCAGCAAGGACGGTAGCACAGATACGCAGTATTTT
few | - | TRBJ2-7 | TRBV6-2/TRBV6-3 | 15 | CASSWGPGSVYEQYF | TGTGCCAGCAGTTGGGGCCCGGGAAGTGTGTACGAGCAGTACTTC
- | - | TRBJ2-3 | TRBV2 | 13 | CALSVLSTDTQYF | TGTGCACTGAGCGTGCTGAGCACAGATACGCAGTATTTT
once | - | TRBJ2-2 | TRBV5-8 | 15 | CASSFLWGAGGELFF | -
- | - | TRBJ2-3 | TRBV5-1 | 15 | CASSFDRGSTDTQYF | TGCGCCAGCAGCTTTGATCGGGGGAGCACAGATACGCAGTATTTT
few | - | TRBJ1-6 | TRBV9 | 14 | CASSSGTQYSPLHF | TGTGCCAGCAGCTCCGGGACTCAGTATTCACCCCTCCACTTT
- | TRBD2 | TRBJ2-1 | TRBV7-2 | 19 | CASSFRGLAGGSSYNEQFF | TGTGCCAGCAGCTTTCGGGGACTAGCGGGAGGGAGCTCCTACAATGAGCAGTTCTTC
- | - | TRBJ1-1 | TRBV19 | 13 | CASRKLDRNEAFF | TGTGCCAGTAGGAAGCTAGACAGGAACGAAGCTTTCTTT
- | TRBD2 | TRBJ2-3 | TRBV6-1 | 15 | CASREGLAPSDTQYF | TGTGCCAGCAGGGAAGGACTAGCTCCCTCGGATACGCAGTATTTT
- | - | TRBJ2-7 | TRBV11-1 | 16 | CASSLSTGHLSYEQYF | TGTGCCAGCAGCTTATCGACGGGACACCTCTCCTACGAGCAGTACTTC
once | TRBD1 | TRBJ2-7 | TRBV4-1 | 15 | CASSQVGQGGHEQYF | TGCGCCAGCAGCCAAGTAGGGCAAGGGGGCCACGAGCAGTACTTC
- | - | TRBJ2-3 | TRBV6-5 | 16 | CASSYSMGSYTDTQYF | TGTGCCAGCAGTTACTCGATGGGCTCGTACACAGATACGCAGTATTTT
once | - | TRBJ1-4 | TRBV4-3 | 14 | CASSQSWRNEKLFF | TGCGCCAGCAGCCAGAGTTGGCGGAATGAAAAACTGTTTTTT
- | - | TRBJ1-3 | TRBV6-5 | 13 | CASSMGSGNTIYF | TGTGCCAGCAGTATGGGCTCTGGAAACACCATATATTTT
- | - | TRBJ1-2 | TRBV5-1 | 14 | CASSLVQGLDGYTF | TGCGCCAGCAGCTTGGTACAGGGCTTGGATGGCTACACCTTC
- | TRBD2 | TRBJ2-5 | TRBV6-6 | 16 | CASSSYLAGGQETQYF | TGTGCCAGCAGCTCCTACCTAGCGGGGGGCCAAGAGACCCAGTACTTC
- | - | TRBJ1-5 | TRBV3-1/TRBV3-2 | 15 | CASSQDTGGRQPQHF | TGTGCCAGCAGCCAAGATACGGGGGGGAGGCAGCCCCAGCATTTT
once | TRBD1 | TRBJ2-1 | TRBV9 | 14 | CASSTPTGLGEQFF | TGTGCCAGCAGTACCCCGACAGGGCTTGGGGAGCAGTTCTTC
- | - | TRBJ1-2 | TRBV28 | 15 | CASSFPRLGECGYTF | TGTGCCAGCAGTTTCCCCCGGCTGGGTGAGTGTGGCTACACCTTC
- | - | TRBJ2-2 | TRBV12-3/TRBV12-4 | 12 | CASRTYGGELFF | TGTGCCAGCAGGACCTACGGCGGGGAGCTGTTTTTT
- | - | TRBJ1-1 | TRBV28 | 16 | CASRDPDLLQNTEAFF | TGTGCCAGCCGGGATCCGGACCTACTACAGAACACTGAAGCTTTCTTT
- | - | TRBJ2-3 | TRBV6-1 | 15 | CASSEAQYPTDTQYF | TGTGCCAGCAGTGAAGCGCAGTACCCCACAGATACGCAGTATTTT
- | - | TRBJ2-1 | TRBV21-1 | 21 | CASSKPPETSGSPDSYNEQFF | TGTGCCAGCAGCAAACCCCCGGAGACTAGCGGGAGTCCAGATTCCTACAATGAGCAGTTCTTC
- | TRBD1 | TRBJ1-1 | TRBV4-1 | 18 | CASSQERGQGFRYTEAFF | TGCGCCAGCAGCCAAGAGCGGGGACAGGGGTTTAGGTACACTGAAGCTTTCTTT
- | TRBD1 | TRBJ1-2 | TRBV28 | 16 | CASSSPGQGGHYGYTF | TGTGCCAGCAGTTCACCGGGACAGGGTGGGCACTATGGCTACACCTTC
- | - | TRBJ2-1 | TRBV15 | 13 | CATSRKLDNEQFF | TGTGCCACCAGCAGAAAACTAGACAATGAGCAGTTCTTC
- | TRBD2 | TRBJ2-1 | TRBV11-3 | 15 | CASSFFSGGFNEQFF | TGTGCCAGCAGCTTTTTTAGCGGGGGGTTCAATGAGCAGTTCTTC
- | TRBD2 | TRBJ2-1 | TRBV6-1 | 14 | CASSDLAGAIEQFF | TGTGCCAGCAGTGACCTAGCGGGAGCGATTGAGCAGTTCTTC
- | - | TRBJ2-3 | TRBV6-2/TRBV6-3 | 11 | CASSYGYTQYF | TGTGCCAGCAGTTACGGTTATACGCAGTATTTT